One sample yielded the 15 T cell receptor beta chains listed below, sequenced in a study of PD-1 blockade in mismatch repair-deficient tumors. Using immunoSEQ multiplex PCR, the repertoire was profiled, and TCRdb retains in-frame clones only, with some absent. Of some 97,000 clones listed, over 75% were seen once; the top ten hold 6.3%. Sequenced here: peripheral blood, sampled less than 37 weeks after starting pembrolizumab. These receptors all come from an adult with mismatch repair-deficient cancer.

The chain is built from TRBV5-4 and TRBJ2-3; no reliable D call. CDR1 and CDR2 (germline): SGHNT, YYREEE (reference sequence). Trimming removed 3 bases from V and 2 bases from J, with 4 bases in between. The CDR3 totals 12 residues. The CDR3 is CASSSLTDTQYF. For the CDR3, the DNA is TGTGCCAGCAGCTCCCTCACAGATACGCAGTATTTT.

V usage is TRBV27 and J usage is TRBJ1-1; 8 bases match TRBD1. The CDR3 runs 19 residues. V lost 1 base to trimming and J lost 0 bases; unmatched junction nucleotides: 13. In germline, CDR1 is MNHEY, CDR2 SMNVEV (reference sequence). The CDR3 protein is CASSLYSRTGQVLNTEAFF. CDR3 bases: TGTGCCAGCAGTTTATATTCCCGGACAGGGCAAGTTCTGAACACTGAAGCTTTCTTT.

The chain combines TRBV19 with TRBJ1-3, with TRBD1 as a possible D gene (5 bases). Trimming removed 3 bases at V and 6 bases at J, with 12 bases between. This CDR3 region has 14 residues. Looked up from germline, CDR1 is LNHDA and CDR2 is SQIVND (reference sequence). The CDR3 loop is CASSIRGSENTIYF. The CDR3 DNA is TGTGCCAGTAGTATCCGGGGCAGTGAAAACACCATATATTTT. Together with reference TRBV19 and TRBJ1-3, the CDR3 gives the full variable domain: DGGITQSPKYLFRKEGQNVTLSCEQNLNHDAMYWYRQDPGQGLRLIYYSQIVNDFQKGDIAEGYSVSREKKESFPLTVTSAQKNPTAFYLCASSIRGSENTIYFGEGSWLTVV.

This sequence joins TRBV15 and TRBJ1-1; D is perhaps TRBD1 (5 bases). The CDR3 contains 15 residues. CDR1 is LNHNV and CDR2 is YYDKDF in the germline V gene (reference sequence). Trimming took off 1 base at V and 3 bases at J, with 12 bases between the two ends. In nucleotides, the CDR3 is TGTGCCACCAGCAGAGGGGGCTCGCTGGACACTGAAGCTTTCTTT. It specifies CATSRGGSLDTEAFF. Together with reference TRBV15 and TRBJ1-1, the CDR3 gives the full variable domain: DAMVIQNPRYQVTQFGKPVTLSCSQTLNHNVMYWYQQKSSQAPKLLFHYYDKDFNNEADTPDNFQSRRPNTSFCFLDIRSPGLGDTAMYLCATSRGGSLDTEAFFGQGTRLTVV.

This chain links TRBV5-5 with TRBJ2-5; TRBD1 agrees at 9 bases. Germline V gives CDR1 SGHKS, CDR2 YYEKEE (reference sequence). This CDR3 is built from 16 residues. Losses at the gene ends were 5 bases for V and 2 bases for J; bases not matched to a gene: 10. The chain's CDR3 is CASRPAIDRGQETQYF. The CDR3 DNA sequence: TGTGCCAGCAGGCCCGCAATCGACAGGGGGCAAGAGACCCAGTACTTC.

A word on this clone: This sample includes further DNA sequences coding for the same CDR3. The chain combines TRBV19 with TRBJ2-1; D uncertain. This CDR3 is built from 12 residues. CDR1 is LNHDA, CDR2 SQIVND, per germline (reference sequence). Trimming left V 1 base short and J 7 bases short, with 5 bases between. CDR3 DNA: TGTGCCAGTAGTATAGGAAGAAATGAGCAGTTCTTC. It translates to CASSIGRNEQFF.

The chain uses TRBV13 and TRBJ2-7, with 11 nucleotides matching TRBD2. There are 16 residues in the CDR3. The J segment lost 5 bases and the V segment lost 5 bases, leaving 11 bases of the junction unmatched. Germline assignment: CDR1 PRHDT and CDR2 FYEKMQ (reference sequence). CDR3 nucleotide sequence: TGTGCCAGCAGCGTCAATAGCGGGAGGGCCCGCGACGAGCAGTACTTC. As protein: CASSVNSGRARDEQYF.

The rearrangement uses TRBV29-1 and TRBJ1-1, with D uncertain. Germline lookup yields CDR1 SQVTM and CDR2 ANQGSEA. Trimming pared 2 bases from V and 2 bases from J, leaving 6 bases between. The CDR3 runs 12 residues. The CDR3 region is CSVERANTEAFF. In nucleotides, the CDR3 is TGCAGCGTTGAACGTGCCAACACTGAAGCTTTCTTT.

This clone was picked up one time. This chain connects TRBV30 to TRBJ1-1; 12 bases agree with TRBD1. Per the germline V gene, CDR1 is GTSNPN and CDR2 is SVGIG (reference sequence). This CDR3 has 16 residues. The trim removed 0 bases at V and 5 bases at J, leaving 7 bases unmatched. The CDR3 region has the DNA TGTGCCTGGAGTGTACCGGGACAGGGGGCTTGGACTGAAGCTTTCTTT. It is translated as CAWSVPGQGAWTEAFF.

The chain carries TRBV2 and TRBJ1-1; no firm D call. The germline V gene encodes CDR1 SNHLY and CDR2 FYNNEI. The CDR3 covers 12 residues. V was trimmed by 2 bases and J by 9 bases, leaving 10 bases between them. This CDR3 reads CASSELEDKAFF. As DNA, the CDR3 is TGTGCCAGCAGTGAATTGGAGGATAAAGCTTTCTTT.

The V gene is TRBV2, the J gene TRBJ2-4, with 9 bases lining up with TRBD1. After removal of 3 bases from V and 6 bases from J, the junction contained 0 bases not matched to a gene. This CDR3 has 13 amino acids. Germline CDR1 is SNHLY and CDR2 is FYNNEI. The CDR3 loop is CASSEGQGNIQYF. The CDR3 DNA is TGTGCCAGCAGTGAGGGACAGGGAAACATTCAGTACTTC.

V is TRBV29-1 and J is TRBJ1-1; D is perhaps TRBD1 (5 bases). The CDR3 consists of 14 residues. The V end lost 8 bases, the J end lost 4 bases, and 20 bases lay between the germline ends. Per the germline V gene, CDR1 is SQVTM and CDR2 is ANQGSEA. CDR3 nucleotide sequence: TGCAGCCCCGGTCCCGACGGGGGAGGCACTGAAGCTTTCTTT. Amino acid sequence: CSPGPDGGGTEAFF.

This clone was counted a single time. The DNA of the CDR3 is TGTGCCAGCAGCGTAGGTACAGCGGACTATGGCTACACCTTC. Translated: CASSVGTADYGYTF. V and J are TRBV9 and TRBJ1-2; no clear D gene. CDR1 is SGDLS, CDR2 YYNGEE, per germline. The CDR3 is made up of 14 amino acids. V gave up 0 bases and J gave up 3 bases, with 9 bases separating them.

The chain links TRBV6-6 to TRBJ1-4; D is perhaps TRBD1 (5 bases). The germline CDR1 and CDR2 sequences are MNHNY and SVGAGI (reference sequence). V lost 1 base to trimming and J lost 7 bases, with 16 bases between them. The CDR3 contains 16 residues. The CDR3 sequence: CASSYFGGGQGEKLFF. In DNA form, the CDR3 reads TGTGCCAGCAGTTACTTCGGGGGGGGTCAAGGTGAAAAACTGTTTTTT.

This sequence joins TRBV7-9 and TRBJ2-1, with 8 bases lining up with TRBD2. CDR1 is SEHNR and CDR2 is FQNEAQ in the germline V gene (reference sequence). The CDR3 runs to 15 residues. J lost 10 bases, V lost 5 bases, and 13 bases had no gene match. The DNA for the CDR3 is TGTGCCAGCAGCGTATCCCTCGGCTTAGCGGGAGAGCAGTTCTTC. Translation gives CASSVSLGLAGEQFF.